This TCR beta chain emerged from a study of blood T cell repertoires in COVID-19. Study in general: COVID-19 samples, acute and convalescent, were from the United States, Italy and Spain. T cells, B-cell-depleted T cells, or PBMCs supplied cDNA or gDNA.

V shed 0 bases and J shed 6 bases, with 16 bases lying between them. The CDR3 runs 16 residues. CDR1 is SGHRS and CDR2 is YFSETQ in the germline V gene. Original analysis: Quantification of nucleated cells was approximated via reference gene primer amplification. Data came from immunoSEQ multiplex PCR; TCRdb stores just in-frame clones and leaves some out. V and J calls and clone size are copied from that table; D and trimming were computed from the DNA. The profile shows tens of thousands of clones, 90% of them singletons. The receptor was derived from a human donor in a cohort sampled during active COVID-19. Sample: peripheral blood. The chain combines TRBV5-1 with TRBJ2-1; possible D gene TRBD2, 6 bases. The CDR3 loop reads CASSLVGEASSNEQFF. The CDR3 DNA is TGCGCCAGCAGCTTGGTCGGGGAGGCCAGTTCCAATGAGCAGTTCTTC.